This T cell receptor (beta chain) stems from a study of blood T cell repertoires in COVID-19. CDR1 MNHNS and CDR2 SASEGT come from the germline V gene. V was trimmed by 2 bases and J by 0 bases, leaving 7 bases between them. The CDR3 consists of 15 residues. TCRdb's copy holds only in-frame clones and misses some; the assay was immunoSEQ multiplex PCR. The profile shows fewer than 300,000 clones, more than 80% of them singletons. Sequenced: PBMCs or T cells enriched from blood (not recorded which). V gene TRBV6-1 combines with J gene TRBJ1-4, with D possibly TRBD1 on 5 matching bases. The receptor was derived from a young woman who had recovered from COVID-19. The CDR3 nucleotides are TGTGCCAGCAGTGAAACGACAGCAACTAATGAAAAACTGTTTTTT. As protein: CASSETTATNEKLFF.